The 14 T cell receptor beta chains reported below all come from one sample, sequenced in a study of blood T cells in healthy people across ages. For the second PCR, which ran for roughly 7 to 11 cycles, a sample-barcoded 5' primer and a J-beta primer mix were used. TCRdb called the 5' RACE reads again in MiXCR, with one record for every CDR3 protein. Of approximately 600,000 distinct CDR3 sequences in the sample, 45% to 65% were seen once. Sequencing used blood. These receptors were collected from a man aged 60-69 years in good health.

This chain joins TRBV5-1 and TRBJ2-3; TRBD1 might be the D (6 bases). The length of the CDR3 is 14 residues. The V and J ends lost 4 bases and 9 bases respectively, with 18 bases between them. CDR1 is SGHRS, CDR2 YFSETQ, per germline. The CDR3 reads CASSVGTPRGTQYF. In DNA, the CDR3 is TGCGCCAGCAGCGTGGGGACACCCCGAGGCACGCAGTATTTT.

The chain links TRBV7-9 to TRBJ1-4, with a weak D call TRBD1 (5 bases). V was pared by 4 bases and J by 2 bases, with 11 bases between. The CDR3 spans 15 residues. Germline CDR1 SEHNR, CDR2 FQNEAQ (reference sequence). The CDR3 sequence: CASSSHGTTNEKLFF. CDR3 DNA: TGTGCCAGCAGCTCACACGGGACGACTAATGAAAAACTGTTTTTT.

The chain links TRBV18 to TRBJ2-5; possibly TRBD1 for D (6 bases). The J call may be mistaken, given a closer DNA end match to TRBJ2-7. Looked up from germline, CDR1 is KGHSH and CDR2 is LQKENI. This CDR3 is built from 14 residues. CDR3 sequence (DNA): TGTGCCAGCTCACTCAAAGCAGGGGAAGACGAGCAGTACTTC. Translated: CASSLKAGEDEQYF.

The V call is TRBV2, the J call TRBJ1-2; possibly TRBD1 for D (5 bases). Germline V gene lookup returns CDR1 SNHLY and CDR2 FYNNEI. The CDR3 is 15 amino acids. Trimming took 3 bases from V and 4 from J, leaving 15 bases between them. The CDR3 DNA reads TGTGCCAGCAGTGAGAGGTCTTGGGGCGGCTATGGCTACACCTTC. It is translated as CASSERSWGGYGYTF.

The count of this clonotype is one. V gene TRBV7-9 combines with J gene TRBJ1-1; D is possibly TRBD1 (5 bases). This CDR3 is built from 15 residues. The V gene lost 8 bases and the J gene lost 0 bases, with 16 bases spanning the gap. Germline CDR1 SEHNR, CDR2 FQNEAQ (reference sequence). CDR3 nucleotides: TGTGCCAGCGGGGCGCTTACTGCGGTGAACACTGAAGCTTTCTTT. It encodes CASGALTAVNTEAFF. Full variable domain (outside the CDR3, taken from reference TRBV7-9 and TRBJ1-1): DTGVSQNPRHKITKRGQNVTFRCDPISEHNRLYWYRQTLGQGPEFLTYFQNEAQLEKSRLLSDRFSAERPKGSFSTLEIQRTEQGDSAMYLCASGALTAVNTEAFFGQGTRLTVV.

This chain uses TRBV4-1 with TRBJ1-2, with 7 bases identical to TRBD1. Germline loops: CDR1 MGHRA, CDR2 YSYEKL. J was trimmed by 9 bases and V by 2 bases; bases with no gene match: 12. The CDR3 runs 15 residues. The CDR3 DNA sequence: TGCGCCAGCAGCCAACGCCCCGGGACAGAAGGAAGCTACACCTTC. Protein sequence: CASSQRPGTEGSYTF.

The chain joins TRBV28 to TRBJ2-5, with TRBD1 identical over 7 bases. The CDR3 runs to 12 residues. The V segment lost 8 bases and the J segment 11 bases; nucleotides outside the gene matches: 11. CDR1 is MDHEN, CDR2 SYDVKM, per germline. Here the CDR3 reads CASSTGLYGQYF. CDR3 bases: TGTGCCAGCTCGACAGGGTTGTACGGGCAGTACTTC.

The chain links TRBV5-6 to TRBJ2-7; TRBD2 matches at 8 bases. The V gene end was trimmed by 3 bases and the J gene end by 7 bases; junction bases not matched to a gene: 3. CDR3 length: 12 amino acids. Germline V gene lookup returns CDR1 SGHDT and CDR2 YYEEEE. The CDR3: CASSWSGGEQYF. The CDR3, as DNA: TGTGCCAGCAGCTGGTCGGGAGGGGAGCAGTACTTC.

This clonotype turned up a few times. This rearrangement joins TRBV6-1 to TRBJ1-5; the D gene is possibly TRBD1 (5 bases). V was shortened by 0 bases and J by 3 bases, with 12 bases between the two germline ends. The V gene's germline CDR1 is MNHNS and CDR2 SASEGT. The CDR3 loop spans 16 amino acids. In nucleotides, the CDR3 is TGTGCCAGCAGTGAAGCGGCGGGACGGCCCAATCAGCCCCAGCATTTT. This codes for CASSEAAGRPNQPQHF.

The V and J genes are TRBV10-3 and TRBJ2-1; D possibly corresponds to TRBD2 (6 bases). Germline V CDR1 and CDR2: ENHRY, SYGVKD. The length of the CDR3 is 13 residues. V lost 1 base to trimming and J lost 7 bases, with 8 bases between them. The CDR3 reads CAISELGRNEQFF. The CDR3 nucleotides read TGTGCCATCAGTGAGTTGGGGAGGAATGAGCAGTTCTTC.

The rearrangement links TRBV20-1 to TRBJ1-4, with no clear D. CDR1 is DFQATT and CDR2 is SNEGSKA in the germline V gene (reference sequence). V gave up 3 bases and J gave up 5 bases, with 7 bases separating them. The CDR3 is 12 amino acids. The DNA for the CDR3 is TGCAGTGCTAGGACGGTGAATGAAAAACTGTTTTTT. Residues: CSARTVNEKLFF.

The chain links TRBV5-4 to TRBJ1-6; TRBD1 is a possible D gene (5 bases). Germline assignment: CDR1 SGHNT and CDR2 YYREEE (reference sequence). The V and J ends lost 1 base and 6 bases respectively, with 17 bases between them. This CDR3 spans 17 amino acids. CDR3 nucleotide sequence: TGTGCCAGCAGCTTGAGACGACAGCGGGGCGGTAATTCACCCCTCCACTTT. Translated, it gives CASSLRRQRGGNSPLHF.

This clonotype appeared a few times. The genes are TRBV28 and TRBJ1-2; no definite D call. Germline V gives CDR1 MDHEN, CDR2 SYDVKM. The V gene lost 6 bases and the J gene lost 5 bases, with 10 bases spanning the gap. This CDR3 has 12 residues. Written as DNA, the CDR3 is TGTGCCAGCAGATTAGGCAGATATGGCTACACCTTC. The encoded protein is CASRLGRYGYTF.

This clonotype was picked up a small number of times. The chain joins TRBV7-9 to TRBJ2-5; D could derive from TRBD1 or TRBD2 (5 bases each). With 1 base removed from V and 4 bases from J, the gap between germline ends came to 16 bases. There are 16 residues in the CDR3. Per the germline V gene, CDR1 is SEHNR and CDR2 is FQNEAQ (reference sequence). The CDR3 loop is CASSLGGTPLGETQYF. The CDR3 DNA is TGTGCCAGCAGCTTAGGGGGGACGCCGTTGGGAGAGACCCAGTACTTC.